This T cell receptor (beta chain) was sequenced in a study of response to subunit inactivated influenza vaccine listed by TCRdb under 2018. Some background on the complete study: The study used deep quantitative T cell receptor repertoire profiling to track responses to a trivalent subunit inactivated influenza vaccine. Study-wide conclusions, independent of this receptor: It was suggested by the authors that each seasonal influenza vaccination may recruit only a limited number of new T cells.

Trimming removed 5 bases from V and 2 bases from J, leaving 19 bases between the germline ends. From its cysteine to its phenylalanine, the CDR3 spans 17 amino acids. CDR3 DNA only is kept here, 51 bases in frame from base 1. CDR1 SEHNR and CDR2 FQNEAQ are derived from the germline V gene (reference sequence). On this clonotype: The antigen it binds to is not known. Base qualities are not provided; no much larger clone lies one nucleotide away.

Library construction relied on RT-PCR. The reads were generated on an Illumina HiSeq 2500. TCRdb took the public reads, trimmed them with fastp at Q25, ran MiXCR for clone calling and kept in-frame beta chains. One record per CDR3 amino acid sequence lists the most common genes and DNA. This sample holds 500,000 to 600,000 distinct CDR3 sequences; around 11% were observed only once. Approximately 10% of the sample is in the top ten clones. The same sample was also used in a study of T cells expressing NK-cell markers. As that second paper reports: TCR beta cDNA libraries were made by 5'RACE template switching that added a universal primer site and unique molecular identifiers. Three sorted T-cell subsets (CD3+CD56+NKG2C+, CD3+CD56+NKG2C- and CD3+CD56-NKG2C+) from eight donors had their TCR beta-chain repertoires profiled. Among the eight sequenced donors, only one was HCMV-seronegative, while the other seven were HCMV-seropositive. In several experiments an anti-gammadeltaTCR antibody was added to restrict sorting to alphabetaTCR-expressing T cells. In roughly six donors, the dominant CD3+CD56+NKG2C+ clonotypes were among the top 10 CD8+ clonotypes and accounted for roughly 1.0-8% of CD8+ T cells. Those dominant clonotypes were again the most abundant among CD3+CD56-NKG2C+ cells in a handful of donors, at about 25-65%. It remained unclear whether the expanded NKG2C-expressing T cell clones were specific for HCMV antigens. The study sequenced eight donors, all healthy volunteers chosen at random: three men and five women. HCMV-specific IgG was detected in serum with a commercial ELISA kit to determine HCMV serostatus. Peripheral blood mononuclear cells were isolated from blood by Ficoll density gradient centrifugation. For six donors, bulk peripheral blood T-cell repertoires were also sequenced from unsorted PBMC. cDNA synthesis was primed from the TCR beta constant segment and was followed by two successive PCR amplification steps. The libraries were sequenced on Illumina HiSeq 2000/2500, MiSeq or NextSeq, producing 2 x 150 bp reads. MIGEC was used to demultiplex reads and group the reads by UMI, and MiTCR was used to assemble and quantify clonotypes. To exclude erroneous sequences, only TCR cDNA sequences supported by at least two reads were retained. The tcR package was used for downstream repertoire analysis, with clonotypes matched between fractions based on CDR3 nucleotide sequence plus V segment. VDJmatch was used to annotate antigen specificity against VDJdb, with one amino acid substitution allowed in CDR3.

The source of this sequence is a man aged 50 to 60 who received an inactivated influenza vaccine. Donor details come from another sample of the same person, matched by shared clones. The sequencing used PBMCs from blood, collected on the day of vaccination. The rearrangement joined TRBV7-9 to TRBJ2-4; matching of 5 bases hints at TRBD1 as the D gene. The bases are TGTGCCAGCAGCCCCCCGATAAGAAGGGGAACCAAAAACATTCAGTACTTC. This codes for CASSPPIRRGTKNIQYF.